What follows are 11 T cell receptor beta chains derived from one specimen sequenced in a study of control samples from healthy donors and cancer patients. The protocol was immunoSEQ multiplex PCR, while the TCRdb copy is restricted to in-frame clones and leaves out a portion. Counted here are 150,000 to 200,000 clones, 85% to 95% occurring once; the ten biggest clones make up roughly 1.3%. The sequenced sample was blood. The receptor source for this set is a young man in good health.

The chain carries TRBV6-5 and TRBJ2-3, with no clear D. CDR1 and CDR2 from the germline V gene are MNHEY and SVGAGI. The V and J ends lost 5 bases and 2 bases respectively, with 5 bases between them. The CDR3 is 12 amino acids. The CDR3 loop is CASSRNTDTQYF. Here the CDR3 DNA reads TGTGCCAGCAGTAGGAACACAGATACGCAGTATTTT.

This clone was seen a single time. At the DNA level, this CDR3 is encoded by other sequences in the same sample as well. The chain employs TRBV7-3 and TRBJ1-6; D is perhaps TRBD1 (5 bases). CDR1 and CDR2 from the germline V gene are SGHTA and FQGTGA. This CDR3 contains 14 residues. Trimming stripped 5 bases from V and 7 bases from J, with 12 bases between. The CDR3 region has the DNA TGTGCCAGCAGCCTAGGGACGGCAAATTCACCCCTCCACTTT. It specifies CASSLGTANSPLHF.

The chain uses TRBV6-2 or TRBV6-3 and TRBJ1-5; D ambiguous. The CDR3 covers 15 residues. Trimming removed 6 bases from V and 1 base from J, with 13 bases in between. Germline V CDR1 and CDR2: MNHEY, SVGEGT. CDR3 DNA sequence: TGTGCCAGCAGCAAGTTATCAAGGAGCAATCAGCCCCAGCATTTT. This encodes CASSKLSRSNQPQHF.

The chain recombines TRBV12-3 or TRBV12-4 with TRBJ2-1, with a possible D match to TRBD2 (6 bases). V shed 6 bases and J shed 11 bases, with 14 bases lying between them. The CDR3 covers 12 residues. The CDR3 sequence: CASSAGPGQQFF. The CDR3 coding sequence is TGTGCCAGCAGCGCGGGGCCGGGACAGCAGTTCTTC.

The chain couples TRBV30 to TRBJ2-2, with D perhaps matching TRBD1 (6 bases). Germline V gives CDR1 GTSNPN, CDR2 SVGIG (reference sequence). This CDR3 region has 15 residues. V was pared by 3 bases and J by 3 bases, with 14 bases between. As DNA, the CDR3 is TGTGCCTGGAGAAGTCCCTACAGGGACACCGGGGAGCTGTTTTTT. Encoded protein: CAWRSPYRDTGELFF.

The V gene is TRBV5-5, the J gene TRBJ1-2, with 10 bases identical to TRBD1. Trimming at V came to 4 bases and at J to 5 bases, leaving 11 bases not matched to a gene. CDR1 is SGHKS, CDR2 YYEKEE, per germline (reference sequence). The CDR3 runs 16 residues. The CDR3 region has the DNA TGTGCCAGCAGCGGGGGACAGGGGCACCTAGGGTATGGCTACACCTTC. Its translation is CASSGGQGHLGYGYTF.

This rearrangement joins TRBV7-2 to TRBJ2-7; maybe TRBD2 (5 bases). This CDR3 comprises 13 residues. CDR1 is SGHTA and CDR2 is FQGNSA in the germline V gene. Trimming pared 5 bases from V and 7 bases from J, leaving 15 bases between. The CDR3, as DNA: TGTGCCAGCAGCCATGAGGGCTGGAAGGAGCAGTACTTC. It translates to CASSHEGWKEQYF.

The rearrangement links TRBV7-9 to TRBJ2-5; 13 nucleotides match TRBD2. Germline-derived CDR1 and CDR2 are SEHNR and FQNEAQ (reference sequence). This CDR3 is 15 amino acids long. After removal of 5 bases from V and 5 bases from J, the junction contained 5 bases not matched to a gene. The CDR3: CASSPLAGGKETQYF. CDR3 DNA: TGTGCCAGCAGCCCACTAGCGGGGGGGAAGGAGACCCAGTACTTC.

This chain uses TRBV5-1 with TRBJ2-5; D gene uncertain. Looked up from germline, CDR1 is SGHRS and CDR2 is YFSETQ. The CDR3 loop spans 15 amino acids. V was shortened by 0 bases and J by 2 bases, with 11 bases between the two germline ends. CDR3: CASSLASIEQETQYF. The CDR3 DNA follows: TGCGCCAGCAGCTTGGCATCGATAGAACAAGAGACCCAGTACTTC.

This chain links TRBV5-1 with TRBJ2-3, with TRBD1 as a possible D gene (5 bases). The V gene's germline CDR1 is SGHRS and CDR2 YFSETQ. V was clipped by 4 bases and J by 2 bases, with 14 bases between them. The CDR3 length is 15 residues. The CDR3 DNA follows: TGCGCCAGCAGCCCGGAGCCACAGGCCACAGATACGCAGTATTTT. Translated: CASSPEPQATDTQYF.

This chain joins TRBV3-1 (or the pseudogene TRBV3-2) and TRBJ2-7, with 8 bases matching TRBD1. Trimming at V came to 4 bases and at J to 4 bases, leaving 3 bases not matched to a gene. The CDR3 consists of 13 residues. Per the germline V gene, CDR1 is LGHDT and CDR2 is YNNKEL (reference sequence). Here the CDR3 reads CASSRQGAYEQYF. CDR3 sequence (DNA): TGTGCCAGCAGCCGCCAGGGGGCTTACGAGCAGTACTTC.